These 9 T cell receptor beta chains were sequenced from one sample in a study of chemoradiotherapy in HPV16-positive cancers. Profiled with immunoSEQ multiplex PCR; TCRdb holds only in-frame clones, not every one. The table includes about 29,000 clones, nearly 95% detected once. This specimen consisted of blood, obtained from a patient who underwent chemoradiotherapy. The source is a human donor with HPV-associated anogenital cancer.

This clone showed up just once. The genes are TRBV7-6 and TRBJ2-3; 7 bases map to TRBD1. Germline values: CDR1 SGHVS, CDR2 FNYEAQ. Trimming took 6 bases from V and 2 from J; bases not matched to a gene: 8. CDR3 length: 15 amino acids. For the CDR3, the DNA is TGTGCCAGCAGTCAAAGACAGGGTCCCACAGATACGCAGTATTTT. It is translated as CASSQRQGPTDTQYF.

In this sample, this clone turned up a few times. The rearrangement links TRBV6-1 to TRBJ2-7; tentative D call: TRBD1 (6 bases). Trimming removed 1 base at V and 1 base at J, with 11 bases between. The CDR3 extends over 15 amino acids. The germline V gene has CDR1 MNHNS and CDR2 SASEGT. CDR3 nucleotide sequence: TGTGCCAGCAGTGAAGACTCCACAGGGTCCTACGAGCAGTACTTC. It yields the protein CASSEDSTGSYEQYF.

V usage is TRBV12-5 and J usage is TRBJ2-7; a weak D match, TRBD1 (5 bases). This CDR3 spans 13 amino acids. Germline V lookup: CDR1 LGHNT, CDR2 FRNRAP. The V gene lost 1 base and the J gene lost 10 bases, with 14 bases spanning the gap. CDR3 DNA sequence: TGTGCTAGTGGTTTGGGCGCAGGGCAGGTCCAGTACTTC. As protein: CASGLGAGQVQYF. The variable domain in full, with the rest retrieved from reference TRBV12-5 and TRBJ2-7, is DARVTQTPRHKVTEMGQEVTMRCQPILGHNTVFWYRQTMMQGLELLAYFRNRAPLDDSGMPKDRFSAEMPDATLATLKIQPSEPRDSAVYFCASGLGAGQVQYFGPGTRLTVT.

The CDR3 nucleotides read TGCAGTGCTAGAGGCCTGTATGGCTACACCTTC. Encoded protein: CSARGLYGYTF. V and J are TRBV20-1 and TRBJ1-2; D remains ambiguous. Looked up from germline, CDR1 is DFQATT and CDR2 is SNEGSKA (reference sequence). There are 11 residues in the CDR3. V lost 1 base and J 5 bases, leaving 5 bases between the germline ends.

The chain links TRBV5-1 to TRBJ2-3, with 8 nucleotides matching TRBD1. V gave up 5 bases and J gave up 8 bases; unmatched junction bases: 19. This CDR3 contains 17 residues. Germline CDR1 and CDR2: SGHRS and YFSETQ. The CDR3 DNA reads TGCGCCAGCAGTCCGAGCATGTCGGGACAGGAGCCTGGTACGCAGTATTTT. As protein: CASSPSMSGQEPGTQYF.

The chain uses TRBV18 and TRBJ2-5; 12 bases map to TRBD2. The CDR3 is made up of 16 amino acids. Germline V CDR1 and CDR2: KGHSH, LQKENI. Germline trimming cut 4 bases from V and 2 bases from J; bases unmatched to any gene: 5. CDR3 bases: TGTGCCAGCTCACGGACTAGCGGGGCCACACAAGAGACCCAGTACTTC. Protein: CASSRTSGATQETQYF.

This clone was counted a single time. This rearrangement joins TRBV9 to TRBJ2-1; 9 nucleotides align to TRBD2. Germline V gives CDR1 SGDLS, CDR2 YYNGEE. The CDR3 has 15 amino acids. The trim removed 0 bases at V and 7 bases at J, leaving 5 bases unmatched. CDR3: CASSVVAGVRNEQFF. The CDR3 region has the DNA TGTGCCAGCAGCGTAGTAGCGGGAGTACGGAATGAGCAGTTCTTC.

The rearrangement links TRBV19 to TRBJ2-2; D possibly matches TRBD1 or TRBD2 (5 bases each). This CDR3 is 17 amino acids long. In germline, CDR1 is LNHDA, CDR2 SQIVND (reference sequence). The V end was cut by 9 bases, the J end by 0 bases, with 20 bases between. The CDR3 nucleotides are TGTGCCAGCAACAACCCCGGGGCAGCCGCGAACACCGGGGAGCTGTTTTTT. Its translation is CASNNPGAAANTGELFF.

The gene calls are TRBV13 and TRBJ2-1, with 13 bases lining up with TRBD2. CDR3 length: 16 amino acids. After removal of 5 bases from V and 6 bases from J, the junction contained 7 bases not matched to a gene. The V gene's germline CDR1 is PRHDT and CDR2 FYEKMQ (reference sequence). CDR3 protein: CASSPSGLAGLNEQFF. CDR3 coding DNA: TGTGCCAGCAGCCCCTCGGGACTAGCGGGACTCAATGAGCAGTTCTTC.